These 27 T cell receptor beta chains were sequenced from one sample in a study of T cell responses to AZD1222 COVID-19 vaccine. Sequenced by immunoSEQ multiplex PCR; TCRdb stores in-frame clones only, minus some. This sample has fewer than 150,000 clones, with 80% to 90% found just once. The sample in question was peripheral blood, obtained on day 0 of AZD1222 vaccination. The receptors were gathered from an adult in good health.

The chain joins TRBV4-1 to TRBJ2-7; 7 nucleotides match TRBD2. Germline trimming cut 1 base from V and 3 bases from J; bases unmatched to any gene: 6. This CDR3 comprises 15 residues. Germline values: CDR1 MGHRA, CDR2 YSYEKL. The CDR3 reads CASSQGATSSYEQYF. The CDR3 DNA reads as TGCGCCAGCAGCCAAGGAGCGACTAGCAGCTACGAGCAGTACTTC.

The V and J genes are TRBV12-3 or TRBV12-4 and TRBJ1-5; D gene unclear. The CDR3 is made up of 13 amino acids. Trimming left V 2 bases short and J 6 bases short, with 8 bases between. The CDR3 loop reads CASSLIVGQPQHF. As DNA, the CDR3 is TGTGCCAGCAGTTTAATAGTGGGTCAGCCCCAGCATTTT.

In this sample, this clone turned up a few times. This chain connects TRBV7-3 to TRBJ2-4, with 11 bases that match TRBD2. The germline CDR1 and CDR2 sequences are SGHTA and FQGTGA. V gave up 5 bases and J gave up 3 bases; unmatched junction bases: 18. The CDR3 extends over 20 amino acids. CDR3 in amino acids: CASSHALGLAGGGGKNIQYF. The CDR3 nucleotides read TGTGCCAGCAGCCATGCTTTGGGGCTAGCGGGAGGAGGGGGCAAAAACATTCAGTACTTC.

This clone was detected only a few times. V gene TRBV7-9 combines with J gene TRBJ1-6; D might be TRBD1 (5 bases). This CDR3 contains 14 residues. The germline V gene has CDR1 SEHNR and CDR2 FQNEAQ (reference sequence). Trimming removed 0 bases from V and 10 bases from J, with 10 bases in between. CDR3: CASSLAGESSPLHF. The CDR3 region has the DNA TGTGCCAGCAGCTTAGCAGGGGAGAGCTCACCCCTCCACTTT.

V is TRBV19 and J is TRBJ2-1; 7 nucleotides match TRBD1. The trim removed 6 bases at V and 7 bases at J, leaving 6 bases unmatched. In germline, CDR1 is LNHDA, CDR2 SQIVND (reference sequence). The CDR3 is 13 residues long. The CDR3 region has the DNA TGTGCCAGTAGCGGGACAGTCGGAAATGAGCAGTTCTTC. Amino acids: CASSGTVGNEQFF.

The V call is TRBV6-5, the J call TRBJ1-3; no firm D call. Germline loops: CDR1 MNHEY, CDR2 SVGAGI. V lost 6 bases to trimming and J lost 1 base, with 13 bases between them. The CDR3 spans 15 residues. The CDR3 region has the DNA TGTGCCAGCAGGGGCGACTTACGATCTGGAAACACCATATATTTT. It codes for CASRGDLRSGNTIYF.

The CDR3 DNA reads TGTGCCAGCAGGGTAACTAGCGGGAGATACGAGCAGTACTTC. This codes for CASRVTSGRYEQYF. The chain carries TRBV27 and TRBJ2-7, with 11 bases fitting TRBD2. Trimming cost V 6 bases and J 4 bases; bases outside gene matches: 5. This CDR3 is built from 14 residues. Germline V gene data show CDR1 as MNHEY and CDR2 as SMNVEV (reference sequence).

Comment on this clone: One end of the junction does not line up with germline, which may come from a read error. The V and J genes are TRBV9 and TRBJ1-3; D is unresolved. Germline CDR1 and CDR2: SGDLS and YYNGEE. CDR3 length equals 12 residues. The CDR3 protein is CASSVPPNTISF. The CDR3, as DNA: TGTGCCAGCAGCGTCCCCCCTAACACCATATCATTT.

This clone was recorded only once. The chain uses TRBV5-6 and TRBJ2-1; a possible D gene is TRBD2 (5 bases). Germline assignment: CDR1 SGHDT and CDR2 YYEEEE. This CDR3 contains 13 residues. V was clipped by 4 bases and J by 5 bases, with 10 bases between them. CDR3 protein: CASSISLDNEQFF. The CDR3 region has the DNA TGTGCCAGCAGCATATCACTAGACAATGAGCAGTTCTTC.

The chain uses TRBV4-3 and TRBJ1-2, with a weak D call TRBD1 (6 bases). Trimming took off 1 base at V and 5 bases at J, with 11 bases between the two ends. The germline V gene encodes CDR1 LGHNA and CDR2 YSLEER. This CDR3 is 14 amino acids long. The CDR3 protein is CASSQATGAYGYTF. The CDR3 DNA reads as TGCGCCAGCAGCCAAGCGACAGGAGCTTATGGCTACACCTTC.

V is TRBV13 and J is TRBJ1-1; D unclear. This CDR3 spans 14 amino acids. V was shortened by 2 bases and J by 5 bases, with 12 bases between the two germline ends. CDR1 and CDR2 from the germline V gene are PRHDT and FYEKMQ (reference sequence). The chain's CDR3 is CASSLNGRRTEAFF. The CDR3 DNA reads TGTGCCAGCAGCTTAAACGGAAGGAGAACTGAAGCTTTCTTT.

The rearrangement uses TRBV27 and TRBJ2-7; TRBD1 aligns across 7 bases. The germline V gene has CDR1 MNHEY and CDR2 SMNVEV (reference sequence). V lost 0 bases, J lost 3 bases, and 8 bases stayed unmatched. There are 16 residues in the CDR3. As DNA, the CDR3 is TGTGCCAGCAGTTTATCGGGAACAGGGGCGTTCTACGAGCAGTACTTC. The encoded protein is CASSLSGTGAFYEQYF.

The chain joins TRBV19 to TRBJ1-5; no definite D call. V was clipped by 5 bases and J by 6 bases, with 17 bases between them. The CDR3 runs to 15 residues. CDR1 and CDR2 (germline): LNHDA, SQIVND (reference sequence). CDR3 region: CASSHRTFARQPQHF. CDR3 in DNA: TGTGCCAGTAGTCACCGGACCTTTGCCCGTCAGCCCCAGCATTTT.

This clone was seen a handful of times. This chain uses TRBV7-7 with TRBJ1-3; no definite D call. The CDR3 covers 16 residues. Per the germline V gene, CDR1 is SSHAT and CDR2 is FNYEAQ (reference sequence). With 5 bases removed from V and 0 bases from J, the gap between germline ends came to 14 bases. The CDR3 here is CASSPNLVSSGNTIYF. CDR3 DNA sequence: TGTGCCAGCAGCCCCAACTTGGTCAGCTCTGGAAACACCATATATTTT.

The CDR3 nucleotides are TGCAGCGTTGGACAGATGGGAATTGAAGCTTTCTTT. This sequence encodes CSVGQMGIEAFF. The V call is TRBV29-1, the J call TRBJ1-1; a possible D gene is TRBD1 (5 bases). V was trimmed by 4 bases and J by 7 bases, leaving 13 bases between them. Per the germline V gene, CDR1 is SQVTM and CDR2 is ANQGSEA. CDR3 length: 12 residues.

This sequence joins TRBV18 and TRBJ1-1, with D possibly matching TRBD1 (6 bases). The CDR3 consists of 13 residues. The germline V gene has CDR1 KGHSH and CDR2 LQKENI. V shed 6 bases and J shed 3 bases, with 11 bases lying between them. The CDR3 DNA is TGTGCCAGCTCTCGGGACACTGACACTGAAGCTTTCTTT. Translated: CASSRDTDTEAFF. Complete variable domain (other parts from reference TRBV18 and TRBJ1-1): NAGVMQNPRHLVRRRGQEARLRCSPMKGHSHVYWYRQLPEEGLKFMVYLQKENIIDESGMPKERFSAEFPKEGPSILRIQQVVRGDSAAYFCASSRDTDTEAFFGQGTRLTVV.

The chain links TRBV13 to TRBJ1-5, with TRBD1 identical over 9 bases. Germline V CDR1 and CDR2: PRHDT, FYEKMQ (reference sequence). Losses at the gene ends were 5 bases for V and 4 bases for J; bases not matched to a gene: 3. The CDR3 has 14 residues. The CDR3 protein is CASSAGTGNQPQHF. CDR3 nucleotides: TGTGCCAGCAGCGCTGGGACAGGGAATCAGCCCCAGCATTTT.

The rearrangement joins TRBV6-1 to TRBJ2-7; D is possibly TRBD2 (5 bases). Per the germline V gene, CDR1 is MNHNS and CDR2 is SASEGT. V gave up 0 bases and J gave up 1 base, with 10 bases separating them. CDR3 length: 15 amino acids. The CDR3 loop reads CASSEAGLGSYEQYF. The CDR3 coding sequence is TGTGCCAGCAGTGAAGCAGGACTGGGTTCCTACGAGCAGTACTTC.

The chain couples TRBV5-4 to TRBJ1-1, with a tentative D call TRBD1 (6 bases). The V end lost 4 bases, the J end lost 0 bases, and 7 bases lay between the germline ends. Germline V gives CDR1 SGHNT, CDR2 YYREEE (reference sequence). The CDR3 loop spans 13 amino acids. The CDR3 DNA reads TGTGCCAGCAGCAGGGGGGTGAACACTGAAGCTTTCTTT. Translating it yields CASSRGVNTEAFF. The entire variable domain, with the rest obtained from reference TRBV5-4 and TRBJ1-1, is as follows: ETGVTQSPTHLIKTRGQQVTLRCSSQSGHNTVSWYQQALGQGPQFIFQYYREEENGRGNFPPRFSGLQFPNYSSELNVNALELDDSALYLCASSRGVNTEAFFGQGTRLTVV.

The CDR3 region has the DNA TGTGCCAGCAGTGAAGGCGCTTATTCTGGAGATACGCAGTATTTT. Residues: CASSEGAYSGDTQYF. This rearrangement joins TRBV25-1 to TRBJ2-3, with D hard to call. Germline values: CDR1 MGHDK, CDR2 SYGVNS. Trimming removed 2 bases at V and 5 bases at J, with 14 bases between. This CDR3 is 15 amino acids long.

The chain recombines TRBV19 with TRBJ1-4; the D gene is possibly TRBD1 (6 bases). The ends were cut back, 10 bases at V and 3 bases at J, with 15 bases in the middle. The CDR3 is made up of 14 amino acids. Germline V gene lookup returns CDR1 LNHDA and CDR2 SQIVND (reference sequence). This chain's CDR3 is CATSQTGANEKLFF. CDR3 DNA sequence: TGTGCCACCTCGCAGACAGGAGCTAATGAAAAACTGTTTTTT.

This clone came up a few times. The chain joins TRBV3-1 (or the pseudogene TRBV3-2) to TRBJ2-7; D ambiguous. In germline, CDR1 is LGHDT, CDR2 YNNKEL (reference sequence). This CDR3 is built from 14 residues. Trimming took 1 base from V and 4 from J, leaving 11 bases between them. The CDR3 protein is CASSQARPTYEQYF. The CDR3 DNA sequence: TGTGCCAGCAGCCAAGCCAGGCCAACATACGAGCAGTACTTC.

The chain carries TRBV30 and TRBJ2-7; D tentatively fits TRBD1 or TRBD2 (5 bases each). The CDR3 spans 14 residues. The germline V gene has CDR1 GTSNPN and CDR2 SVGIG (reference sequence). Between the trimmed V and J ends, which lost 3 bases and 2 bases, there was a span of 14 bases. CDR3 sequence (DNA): TGTGCCTGGAGGGTAGGGACGGGCCCCTACGAGCAGTACTTC. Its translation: CAWRVGTGPYEQYF.

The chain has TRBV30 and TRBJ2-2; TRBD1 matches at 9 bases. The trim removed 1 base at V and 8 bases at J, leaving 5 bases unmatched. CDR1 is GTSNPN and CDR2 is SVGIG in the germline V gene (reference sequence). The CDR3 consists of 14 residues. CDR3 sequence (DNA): TGTGCCTGGAGTGGGACAGGGGTAACGGGGGAGCTGTTTTTT. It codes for CAWSGTGVTGELFF.

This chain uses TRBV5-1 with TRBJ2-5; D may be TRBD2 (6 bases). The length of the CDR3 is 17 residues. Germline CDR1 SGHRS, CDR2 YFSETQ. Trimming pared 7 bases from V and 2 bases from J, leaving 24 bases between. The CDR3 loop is CASSRRGPALGQETQYF. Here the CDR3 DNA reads TGCGCCAGCTCCAGGAGGGGTCCCGCGTTGGGTCAAGAGACCCAGTACTTC.

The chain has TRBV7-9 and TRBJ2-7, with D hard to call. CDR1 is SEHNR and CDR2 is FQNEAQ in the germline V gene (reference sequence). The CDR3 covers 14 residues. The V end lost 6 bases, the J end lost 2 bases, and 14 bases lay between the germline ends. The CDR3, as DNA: TGTGCCAGCAGTCTTTCGGGCGGCCCCTACGAGCAGTACTTC. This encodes CASSLSGGPYEQYF.

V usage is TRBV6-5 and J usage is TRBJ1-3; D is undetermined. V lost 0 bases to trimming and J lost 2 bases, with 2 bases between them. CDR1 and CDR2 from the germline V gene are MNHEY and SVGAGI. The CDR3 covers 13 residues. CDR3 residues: CASSYSAGNTIYF. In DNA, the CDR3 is TGTGCCAGCAGTTACTCGGCTGGAAACACCATATATTTT.